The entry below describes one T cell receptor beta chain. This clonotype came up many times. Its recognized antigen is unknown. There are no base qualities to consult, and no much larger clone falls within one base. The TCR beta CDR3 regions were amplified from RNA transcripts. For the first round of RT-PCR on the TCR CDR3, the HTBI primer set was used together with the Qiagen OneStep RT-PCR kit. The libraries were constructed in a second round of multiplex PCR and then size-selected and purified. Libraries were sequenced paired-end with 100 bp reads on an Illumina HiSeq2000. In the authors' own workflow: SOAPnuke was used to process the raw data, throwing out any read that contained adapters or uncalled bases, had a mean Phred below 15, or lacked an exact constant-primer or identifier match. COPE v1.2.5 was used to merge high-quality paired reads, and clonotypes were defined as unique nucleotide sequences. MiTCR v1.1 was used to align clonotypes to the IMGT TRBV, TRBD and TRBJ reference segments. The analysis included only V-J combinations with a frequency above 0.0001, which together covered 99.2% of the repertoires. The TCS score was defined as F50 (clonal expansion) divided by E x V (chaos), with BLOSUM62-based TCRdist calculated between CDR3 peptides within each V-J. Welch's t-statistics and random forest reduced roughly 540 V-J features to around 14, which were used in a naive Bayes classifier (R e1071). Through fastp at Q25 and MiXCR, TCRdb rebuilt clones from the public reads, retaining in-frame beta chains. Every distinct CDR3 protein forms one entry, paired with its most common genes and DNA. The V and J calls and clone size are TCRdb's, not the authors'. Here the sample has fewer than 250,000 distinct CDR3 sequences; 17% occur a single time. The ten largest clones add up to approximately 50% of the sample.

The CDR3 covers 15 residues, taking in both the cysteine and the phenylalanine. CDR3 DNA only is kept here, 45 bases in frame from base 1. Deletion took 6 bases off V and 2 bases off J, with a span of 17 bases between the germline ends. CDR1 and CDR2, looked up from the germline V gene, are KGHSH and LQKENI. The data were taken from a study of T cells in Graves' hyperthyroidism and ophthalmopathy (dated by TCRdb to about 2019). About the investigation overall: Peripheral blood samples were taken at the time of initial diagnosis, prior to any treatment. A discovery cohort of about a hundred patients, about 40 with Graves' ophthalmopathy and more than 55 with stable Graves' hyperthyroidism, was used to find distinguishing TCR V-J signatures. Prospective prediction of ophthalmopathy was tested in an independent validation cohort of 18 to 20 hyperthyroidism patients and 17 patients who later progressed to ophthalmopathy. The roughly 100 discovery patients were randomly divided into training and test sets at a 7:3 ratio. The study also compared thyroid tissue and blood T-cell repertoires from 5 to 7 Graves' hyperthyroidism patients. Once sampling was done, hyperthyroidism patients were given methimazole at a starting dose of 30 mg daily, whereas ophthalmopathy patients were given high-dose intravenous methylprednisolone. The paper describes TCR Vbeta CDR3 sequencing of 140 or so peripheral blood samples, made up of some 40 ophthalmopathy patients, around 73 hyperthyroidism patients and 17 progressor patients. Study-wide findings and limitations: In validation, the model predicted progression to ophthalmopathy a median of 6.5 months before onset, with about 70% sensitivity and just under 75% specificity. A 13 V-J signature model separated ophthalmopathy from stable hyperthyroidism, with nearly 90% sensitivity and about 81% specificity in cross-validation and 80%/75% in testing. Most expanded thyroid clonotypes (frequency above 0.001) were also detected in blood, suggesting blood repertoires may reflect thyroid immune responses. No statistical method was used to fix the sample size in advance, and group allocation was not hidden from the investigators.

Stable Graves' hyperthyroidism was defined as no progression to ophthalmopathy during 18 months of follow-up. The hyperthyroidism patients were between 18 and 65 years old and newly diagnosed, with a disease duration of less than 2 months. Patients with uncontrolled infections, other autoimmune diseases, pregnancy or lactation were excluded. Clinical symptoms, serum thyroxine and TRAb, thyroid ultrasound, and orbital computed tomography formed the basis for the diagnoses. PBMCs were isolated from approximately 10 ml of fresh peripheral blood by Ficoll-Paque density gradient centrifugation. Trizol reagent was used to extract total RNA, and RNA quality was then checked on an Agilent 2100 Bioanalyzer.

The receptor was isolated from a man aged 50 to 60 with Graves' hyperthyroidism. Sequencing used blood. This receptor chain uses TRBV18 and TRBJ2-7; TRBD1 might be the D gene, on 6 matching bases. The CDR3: CASSEPEGGTYEQYF. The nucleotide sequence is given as TGTGCCAGCTCGGAGCCAGAAGGGGGAACCTACGAGCAGTACTTC.